Shown below are 30 T cell receptor beta chains from a single sample sequenced in a study of T cell responses to AZD1222 COVID-19 vaccine. The data were produced by immunoSEQ multiplex PCR, yet TCRdb's version contains in-frame clones alone and is incomplete. Altogether more than 100,000 clones are present, more than 75% being singletons, with the ten largest covering about 1.2%. The sequenced sample was peripheral blood, obtained on day 0 of AZD1222 vaccination. All receptors come from an adult in good health.

The rearrangement joins TRBV6-2 or TRBV6-3 to TRBJ1-5, with D uncertain. Germline lookup yields CDR1 MNHEY and CDR2 SVGEGT. The V gene lost 2 bases and the J gene lost 5 bases, with 4 bases spanning the gap. The CDR3 has 12 residues. The CDR3 nucleotides read TGTGCCAGCAGTTACGGATATCAGCCCCAGCATTTT. Its translation: CASSYGYQPQHF.

This chain links TRBV7-2 with TRBJ1-6; tentative D call: TRBD1 (5 bases). CDR1 SGHTA and CDR2 FQGNSA come from the germline V gene. V was shortened by 0 bases and J by 6 bases, with 21 bases between the two germline ends. The CDR3 runs 19 residues. The chain's CDR3 is CASSLALVLGVRGNSPLHF. The CDR3 DNA reads as TGTGCCAGCAGCTTAGCCTTGGTGTTGGGGGTAAGGGGTAATTCACCCCTCCACTTT.

The rearrangement joins TRBV12-5 to TRBJ1-6; a possible D gene is TRBD1 (6 bases). The CDR3 totals 15 residues. Germline CDR1 reads LGHNT; CDR2 reads FRNRAP. V dropped 1 base and J dropped 7 bases, with 11 bases sitting between them. The CDR3 loop is CASGLDRVPNSPLHF. For the CDR3, the DNA is TGTGCTAGTGGTTTGGACAGGGTTCCAAATTCACCCCTCCACTTT.

V is TRBV9 and J is TRBJ1-6; TRBD1 matches at 8 bases. The CDR3 is 15 residues long. The V gene's germline CDR1 is SGDLS and CDR2 YYNGEE. With V trimmed by 0 bases and J by 6 bases, 2 bases remained unmatched. Here the CDR3 reads CASSVEDRANSPLHF. Here the CDR3 DNA reads TGTGCCAGCAGCGTAGAGGACAGGGCTAATTCACCCCTCCACTTT.

The chain uses TRBV3-1 (or the pseudogene TRBV3-2) and TRBJ1-2; weak D call: TRBD1 (5 bases). CDR1 LGHDT and CDR2 YNNKEL come from the germline V gene (reference sequence). The ends were cut back, 1 base at V and 3 bases at J, with 12 bases in the middle. CDR3 length: 15 residues. The CDR3 sequence: CASSQAEGSDYGYTF. In DNA, the CDR3 is TGTGCCAGCAGCCAAGCTGAGGGGAGTGACTATGGCTACACCTTC.

This chain joins TRBV6-5 and TRBJ2-5, with D tentatively TRBD2 (5 bases). The CDR3 is made up of 13 amino acids. Trimming took off 6 bases at V and 7 bases at J, with 15 bases between the two ends. The V gene's germline CDR1 is MNHEY and CDR2 SVGAGI. This CDR3 is CASRLDPLVTQYF. CDR3 coding DNA: TGTGCCAGCAGACTAGATCCCCTCGTGACCCAGTACTTC.

V and J are TRBV11-3 and TRBJ2-1; 9 bases are a match to TRBD1. This CDR3 contains 16 residues. Germline loops: CDR1 SGHNT, CDR2 YENEEA. Trimming at V came to 1 base and at J to 3 bases, leaving 4 bases not matched to a gene. The DNA for the CDR3 is TGTGCCAGCAGCTTAGTAGGGACAGGGCTCTACAATGAGCAGTTCTTC. This gives the protein CASSLVGTGLYNEQFF.

The chain carries TRBV5-1 and TRBJ1-4, with D possibly TRBD1 on 5 matching bases. The CDR3 loop spans 16 amino acids. The V end was cut by 4 bases, the J end by 2 bases, with 15 bases between. Germline CDR1 is SGHRS and CDR2 is YFSETQ. Here the CDR3 reads CASSLSGIRTNEKLFF. CDR3 nucleotide sequence: TGCGCCAGCAGCCTATCAGGGATTAGGACTAATGAAAAACTGTTTTTT.

The chain joins TRBV19 to TRBJ1-2; 8 bases agree with TRBD1. The CDR3 spans 12 residues. Germline CDR1 and CDR2: LNHDA and SQIVND (reference sequence). The J segment lost 6 bases and the V segment lost 11 bases, leaving 8 bases of the junction unmatched. The CDR3 bases are TGTGCCGGATTTTCAGGGGGCGATGGCTACACCTTC. Residues: CAGFSGGDGYTF.

The chain joins TRBV12-5 to TRBJ1-5, with 10 bases that match TRBD1. V shed 6 bases and J 3 bases; nucleotides not matched to a gene: 5. Germline V CDR1 and CDR2: LGHNT, FRNRAP. CDR3 size: 15 residues. CDR3 amino acids: CASGLTGGDNQPQHF. The CDR3 nucleotides are TGTGCTAGTGGCCTGACAGGGGGCGACAATCAGCCCCAGCATTTT.

This sequence joins TRBV7-2 and TRBJ2-2; unclear D gene. Germline CDR1 SGHTA, CDR2 FQGNSA. V was clipped by 4 bases and J by 6 bases, with 9 bases between them. The CDR3 covers 13 residues. The CDR3 nucleotides are TGTGCCAGCAGCTACCGGCTGTCCGGGGAGCTGTTTTTT. Amino acids: CASSYRLSGELFF. The full variable domain, rest sourced from reference TRBV7-2 and TRBJ2-2, is GAGVSQSPSNKVTEKGKDVELRCDPISGHTALYWYRQSLGQGLEFLIYFQGNSAPDKSGLPSDRFSAERTGGSVSTLTIQRTQQEDSAVYLCASSYRLSGELFFGEGSRLTVL.

This sequence joins TRBV9 and TRBJ1-2; 7 positions match TRBD1. The CDR3 contains 12 residues. The V and J ends lost 3 bases and 4 bases, in that order; junction bases with no gene match: 0. Germline lookup yields CDR1 SGDLS and CDR2 YYNGEE. The CDR3 nucleotides read TGTGCCAGCAGCGCAGGGGGCTATGGCTACACCTTC. Translating it yields CASSAGGYGYTF.

This sequence joins TRBV6-5 and TRBJ1-2; 7 bases fit TRBD1. Germline V gene data show CDR1 as MNHEY and CDR2 as SVGAGI. This CDR3 contains 13 residues. After removal of 7 bases from V and 10 bases from J, the junction contained 12 bases not matched to a gene. Here the CDR3 reads CASTRTWTGDYTF. CDR3 nucleotide sequence: TGTGCCAGCACCCGAACGTGGACAGGCGACTACACCTTC.

This clone was seen once. The rearrangement uses TRBV5-1 and TRBJ1-4; 8 bases align to TRBD1. Germline-derived CDR1 and CDR2 are SGHRS and YFSETQ. The ends lost 4 bases at V and 8 bases at J; junction bases unmatched: 10. CDR3 length equals 15 residues. DNA of the CDR3: TGCGCCAGCAGCCTTGACGGAAGGGACAGGGAAAAACTGTTTTTT. This translates into CASSLDGRDREKLFF.

J is TRBJ1-5 and V is TRBV27, with D tentatively TRBD1 (5 bases). This CDR3 contains 13 residues. The ends were cut back, 5 bases at V and 3 bases at J, with 8 bases in the middle. Germline values: CDR1 MNHEY, CDR2 SMNVEV (reference sequence). CDR3 sequence reads: CASSTGYNQPQHF. CDR3 DNA sequence: TGTGCCAGCAGTACAGGATACAATCAGCCCCAGCATTTT.

V is TRBV25-1 and J is TRBJ2-3, with 10 bases that match TRBD2. Per germline, CDR1 MGHDK and CDR2 SYGVNS. V dropped 7 bases and J dropped 2; count of bases not matched to a gene: 6. CDR3 size: 15 residues. CDR3 in DNA: TGTGCCAGCACCTCTAGCGGGGGCCTCACAGATACGCAGTATTTT. This encodes CASTSSGGLTDTQYF. The full variable domain, completed using reference TRBV25-1 and TRBJ2-3, is EADIYQTPRYLVIGTGKKITLECSQTMGHDKMYWYQQDPGMELHLIHYSYGVNSTEKGDLSSESTVSRIRTEHFPLTLESARPSHTSQYLCASTSSGGLTDTQYFGPGTRLTVL.

The chain is built from TRBV27 and TRBJ2-6, with D perhaps being TRBD1 or TRBD2 (5 bases each). The germline CDR1 and CDR2 sequences are MNHEY and SMNVEV (reference sequence). Trimming stripped 3 bases from V and 3 bases from J, with 18 bases between. The CDR3 contains 18 residues. The CDR3 DNA follows: TGTGCCAGCAGTTTCATTTGGGACGGAGTGGGTGGGGCCAACGTCCTGACTTTC. It translates to CASSFIWDGVGGANVLTF.

The J gene is TRBJ1-5, the V gene TRBV4-2; D remains ambiguous. CDR3 size: 16 residues. Deletions cut 0 bases from V and 5 bases from J, with 14 bases between. CDR1 and CDR2 (germline): LGHNA, YNFKEQ. In nucleotides, the CDR3 is TGTGCCAGCAGCCAAGAGATTAGGAGGGATTATCAGCCCCAGCATTTT. Its translation: CASSQEIRRDYQPQHF.

The J gene is TRBJ2-7, the V gene TRBV6-5, with D possibly called TRBD1 or TRBD2 (5 bases each). The CDR3 is made up of 14 amino acids. Germline V lookup: CDR1 MNHEY, CDR2 SVGAGI. Trimming removed 2 bases at V and 6 bases at J, with 14 bases between. CDR3 nucleotides: TGTGCCAGCAGTTACAAAGGGACCCTTGGCGAGCAGTACTTC. The encoded protein is CASSYKGTLGEQYF.

The V gene is TRBV6-2 or TRBV6-3, the J gene TRBJ1-5; 7 bases align to TRBD1. Germline CDR1 is MNHEY and CDR2 is SVGEGT. The J segment lost 6 bases and the V segment lost 2 bases, leaving 4 bases of the junction unmatched. The CDR3 is 14 amino acids. CDR3 amino acids: CASSYAQGGQPQHF. In nucleotides, the CDR3 is TGTGCCAGCAGTTACGCCCAGGGGGGTCAGCCCCAGCATTTT.

The rearrangement links TRBV19 to TRBJ2-7; no definite D call. The CDR3 runs 10 residues. V was cut by 4 bases and J by 9 bases, with 7 bases left in between. Per the germline V gene, CDR1 is LNHDA and CDR2 is SQIVND (reference sequence). DNA for the CDR3: TGTGCCAGTAGTAAATGCGCGCAGTACTTC. Translated: CASSKCAQYF.

The V and J genes are TRBV6-2 or TRBV6-3 and TRBJ2-7; the D gene could be TRBD1 or TRBD2 (5 bases each). V was trimmed by 0 bases and J by 3 bases, leaving 15 bases between them. The CDR3 sequence is 16 residues long. Per germline, CDR1 MNHEY and CDR2 SVGEGT. The CDR3 protein is CASSYSKERGLYEQYF. In DNA form, the CDR3 reads TGTGCCAGCAGTTACTCGAAAGAGAGGGGCCTCTACGAGCAGTACTTC.

The chain uses TRBV27 and TRBJ2-7; possibly TRBD1 for D (7 bases). Trimming pared 6 bases from V and 6 bases from J, leaving 21 bases between. Germline CDR1 and CDR2: MNHEY and SMNVEV (reference sequence). CDR3 length equals 15 residues. CDR3 in DNA: TGTGCCAGCAGCGCGGGACAGATCGTTCCGGGCGAGCAGTACTTC. Its protein product is CASSAGQIVPGEQYF.

V gene TRBV5-1 combines with J gene TRBJ1-4; D is possibly TRBD1 (5 bases). This CDR3 has 16 residues. The V end was cut by 4 bases, the J end by 3 bases, with 16 bases between. Germline V gene data show CDR1 as SGHRS and CDR2 as YFSETQ. The CDR3 sequence is CASSAGVSSANEKLFF. The CDR3 bases are TGCGCCAGCAGCGCGGGGGTCTCGAGCGCTAATGAAAAACTGTTTTTT.

The sample holds one count of this clone. The J gene is TRBJ1-1, the V gene TRBV5-1, with a weak D call TRBD1 (5 bases). V lost 0 bases, J lost 0 bases, and 9 bases lay in between. CDR3 size: 15 residues. From germline, CDR1 is SGHRS and CDR2 YFSETQ. The CDR3 is CASSLVGELNTEAFF. The CDR3 nucleotides are TGCGCCAGCAGCTTGGTAGGGGAGCTGAACACTGAAGCTTTCTTT.

The chain carries TRBV7-8 and TRBJ2-1; 8 nucleotides agree with TRBD1. Germline V CDR1 and CDR2: SGHVS, FQNEAQ. This CDR3 is built from 18 residues. The ends lost 1 base at V and 1 base at J; junction bases unmatched: 9. CDR3 protein: CASSLGAGGFRSYNEQFF. The CDR3 DNA sequence: TGTGCCAGCAGCTTAGGGGCAGGGGGCTTTCGTTCCTACAATGAGCAGTTCTTC.

This chain connects TRBV25-1 to TRBJ2-1, with 8 bases lining up with TRBD1. The V and J ends lost 3 bases and 1 base, in that order; junction bases with no gene match: 2. Looked up from germline, CDR1 is MGHDK and CDR2 is SYGVNS. The CDR3 totals 15 residues. In DNA, the CDR3 is TGTGCCAGCAGTGAGAGGACAGGGTCCTACAATGAGCAGTTCTTC. This codes for CASSERTGSYNEQFF.

This clone was recorded only once. The chain recombines TRBV30 with TRBJ1-1; D might be TRBD1 (6 bases). The CDR3 has 14 residues. V shed 3 bases and J shed 3 bases, with 14 bases lying between them. Germline V CDR1 and CDR2: GTSNPN, SVGIG (reference sequence). The CDR3 DNA sequence: TGTGCCTGGAGCGTTGGGGGCTTGGACACTGAAGCTTTCTTT. It specifies CAWSVGGLDTEAFF.

The chain has TRBV19 and TRBJ1-6; TRBD1 is a possible D gene (5 bases). Trimming shortened V by 6 bases and J by 9 bases, and 9 bases separated the two germline ends. The CDR3 runs to 12 residues. Germline V gene lookup returns CDR1 LNHDA and CDR2 SQIVND (reference sequence). Here the CDR3 DNA reads TGTGCCAGTAGCCTACAGGCTTCACCCCTCCACTTT. Protein product: CASSLQASPLHF.

CDR3 DNA: TGTGCCAGCAGCTTAGGGGACGGGGGCCCCACAGATACGCAGTATTTT. Protein product: CASSLGDGGPTDTQYF. The gene calls are TRBV11-2 and TRBJ2-3; D possibly matches TRBD1 or TRBD2 (6 bases each). The V end was cut by 1 base, the J end by 2 bases, with 13 bases between. The V gene's germline CDR1 is SGHAT and CDR2 FQNNGV. CDR3 length: 16 amino acids.